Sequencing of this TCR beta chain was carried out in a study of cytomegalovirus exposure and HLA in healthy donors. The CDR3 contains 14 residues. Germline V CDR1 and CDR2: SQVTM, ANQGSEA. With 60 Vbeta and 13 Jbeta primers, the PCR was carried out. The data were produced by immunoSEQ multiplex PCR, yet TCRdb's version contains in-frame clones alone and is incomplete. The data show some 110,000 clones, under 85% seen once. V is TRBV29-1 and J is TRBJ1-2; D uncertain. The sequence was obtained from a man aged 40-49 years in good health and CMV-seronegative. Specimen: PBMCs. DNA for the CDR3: TGCAGTGACGGCGCTACGGGTGCTAACTATGGCTACACCTTC. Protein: CSDGATGANYGYTF.